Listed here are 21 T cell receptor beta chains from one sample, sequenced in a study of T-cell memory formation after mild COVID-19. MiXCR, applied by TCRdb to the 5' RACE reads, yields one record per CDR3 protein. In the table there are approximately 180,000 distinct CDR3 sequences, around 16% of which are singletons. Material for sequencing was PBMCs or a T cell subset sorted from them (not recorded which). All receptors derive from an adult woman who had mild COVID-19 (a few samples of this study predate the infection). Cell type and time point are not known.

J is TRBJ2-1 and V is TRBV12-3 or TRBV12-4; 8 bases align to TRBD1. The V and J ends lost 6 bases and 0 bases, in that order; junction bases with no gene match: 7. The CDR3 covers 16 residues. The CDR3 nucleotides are TGTGCCAGCAGGGCAGGGACAGGTTTCTCCTACAATGAGCAGTTCTTC. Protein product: CASRAGTGFSYNEQFF.

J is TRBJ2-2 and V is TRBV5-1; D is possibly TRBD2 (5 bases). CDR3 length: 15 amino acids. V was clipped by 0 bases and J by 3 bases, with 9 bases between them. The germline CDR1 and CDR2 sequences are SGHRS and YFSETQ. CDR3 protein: CASSLDTRDTGELFF. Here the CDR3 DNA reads TGCGCCAGCAGCTTGGACACTAGAGACACCGGGGAGCTGTTTTTT.

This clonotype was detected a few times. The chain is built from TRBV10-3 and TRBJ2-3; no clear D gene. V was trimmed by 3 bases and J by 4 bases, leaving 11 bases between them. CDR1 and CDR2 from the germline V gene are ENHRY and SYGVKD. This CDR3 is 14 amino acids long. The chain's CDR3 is CAISDREHADTQYF. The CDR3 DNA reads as TGTGCCATCAGTGACCGAGAACACGCAGATACGCAGTATTTT.

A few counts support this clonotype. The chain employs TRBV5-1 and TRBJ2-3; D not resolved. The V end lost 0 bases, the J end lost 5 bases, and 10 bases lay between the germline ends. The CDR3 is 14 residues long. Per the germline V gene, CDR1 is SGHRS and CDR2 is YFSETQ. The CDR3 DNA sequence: TGCGCCAGCAGCTTGGACCGGTTCTTAGATACGCAGTATTTT. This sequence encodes CASSLDRFLDTQYF. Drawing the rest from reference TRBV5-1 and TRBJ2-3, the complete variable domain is KAGVTQTPRYLIKTRGQQVTLSCSPISGHRSVSWYQQTPGQGLQFLFEYFSETQRNKGNFPGRFSGRQFSNSRSEMNVSTLELGDSALYLCASSLDRFLDTQYFGPGTRLTVL.

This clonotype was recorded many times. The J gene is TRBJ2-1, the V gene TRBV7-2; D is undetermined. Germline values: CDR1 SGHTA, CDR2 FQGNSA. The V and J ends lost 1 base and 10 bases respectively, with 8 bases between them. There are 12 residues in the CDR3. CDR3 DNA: TGTGCCAGCAGCTTAGGTGTGGGAGAGCAGTTCTTC. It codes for CASSLGVGEQFF.

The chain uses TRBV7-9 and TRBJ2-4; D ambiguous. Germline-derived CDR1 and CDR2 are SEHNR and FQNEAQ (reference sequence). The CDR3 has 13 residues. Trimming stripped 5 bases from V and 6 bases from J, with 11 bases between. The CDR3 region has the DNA TGTGCCAGCAGCCGTAAGGACGGAAACATTCAGTACTTC. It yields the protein CASSRKDGNIQYF.

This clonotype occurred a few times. CDR3 in amino acids: CASSKVMNRDTEAFF. CDR3 DNA: TGTGCCAGCAGCAAAGTTATGAACAGGGACACTGAAGCTTTCTTT. The chain employs TRBV21-1 and TRBJ1-1; TRBD1 reflects the table's D call only, with no check against the DNA. TRBV21-1 is a recognized pseudogene. The CDR3 has 15 amino acids.

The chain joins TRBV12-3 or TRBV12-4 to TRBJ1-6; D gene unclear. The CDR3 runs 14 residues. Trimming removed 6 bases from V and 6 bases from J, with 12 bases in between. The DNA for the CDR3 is TGTGCCAGCAGACCTACAGCAACTAATTCACCCCTCCACTTT. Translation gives CASRPTATNSPLHF.

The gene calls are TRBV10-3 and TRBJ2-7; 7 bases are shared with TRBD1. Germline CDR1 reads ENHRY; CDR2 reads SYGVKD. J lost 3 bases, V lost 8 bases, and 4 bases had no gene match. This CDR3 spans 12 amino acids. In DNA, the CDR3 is TGTGCCATCGCCGGGACAGACTACGAGCAGTACTTC. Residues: CAIAGTDYEQYF.

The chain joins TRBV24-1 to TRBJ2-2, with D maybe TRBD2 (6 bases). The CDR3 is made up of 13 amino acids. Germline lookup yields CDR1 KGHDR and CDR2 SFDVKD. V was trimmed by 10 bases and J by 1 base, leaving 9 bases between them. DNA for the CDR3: TGTGCCACGGGAGGCCGGAACACCGGGGAGCTGTTTTTT. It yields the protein CATGGRNTGELFF.

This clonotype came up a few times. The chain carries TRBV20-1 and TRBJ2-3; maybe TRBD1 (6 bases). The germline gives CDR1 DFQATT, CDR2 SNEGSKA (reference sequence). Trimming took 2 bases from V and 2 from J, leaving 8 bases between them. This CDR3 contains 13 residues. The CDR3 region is CSARNRDTDTQYF. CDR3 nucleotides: TGCAGTGCTAGAAACAGGGACACAGATACGCAGTATTTT.

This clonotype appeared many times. The CDR3 protein is CASRIAGKSYEQYF. The CDR3 DNA reads as TGTGCCAGCAGGATAGCAGGGAAGTCCTACGAGCAGTACTTC. The rearrangement links TRBV12-3 or TRBV12-4 to TRBJ2-7; tentative D call: TRBD1 (5 bases). CDR3 length: 14 residues. Trimming stripped 6 bases from V and 1 base from J, with 13 bases between.

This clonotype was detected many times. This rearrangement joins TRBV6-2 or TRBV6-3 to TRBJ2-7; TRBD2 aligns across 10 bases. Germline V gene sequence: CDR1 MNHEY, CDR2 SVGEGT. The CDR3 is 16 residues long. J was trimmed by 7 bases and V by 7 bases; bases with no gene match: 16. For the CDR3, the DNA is TGTGCCAGCAACATTCTAGAGCGGGAGGGCCCGGAGGAGCAGTACTTC. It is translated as CASNILEREGPEEQYF.

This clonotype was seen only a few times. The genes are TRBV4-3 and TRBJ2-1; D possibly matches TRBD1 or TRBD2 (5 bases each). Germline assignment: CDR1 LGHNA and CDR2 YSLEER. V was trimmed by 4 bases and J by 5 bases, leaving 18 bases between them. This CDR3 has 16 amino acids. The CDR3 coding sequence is TGCGCCAGCAGCCCGACCCCAGGGTCGGGGCACAATGAGCAGTTCTTC. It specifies CASSPTPGSGHNEQFF.

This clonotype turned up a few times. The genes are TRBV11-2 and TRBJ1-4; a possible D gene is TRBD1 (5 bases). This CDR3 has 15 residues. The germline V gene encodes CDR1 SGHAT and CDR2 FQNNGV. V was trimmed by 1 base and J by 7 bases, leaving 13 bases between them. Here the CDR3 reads CASSLGGTTIEKLFF. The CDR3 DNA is TGTGCCAGCAGCTTAGGAGGGACCACGATTGAAAAACTGTTTTTT.

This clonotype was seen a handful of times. The CDR3 region has the DNA TGCAGTGCCAGTAGCGGGAGACTCGAGCAGTACTTC. This gives the protein CSASSGRLEQYF. The gene calls are TRBV20-1 and TRBJ2-7, with 9 bases aligning to TRBD2. V was pared by 6 bases and J by 6 bases, with 6 bases of the junction left unmatched. The CDR3 consists of 12 residues. Germline CDR1 DFQATT, CDR2 SNEGSKA (reference sequence).

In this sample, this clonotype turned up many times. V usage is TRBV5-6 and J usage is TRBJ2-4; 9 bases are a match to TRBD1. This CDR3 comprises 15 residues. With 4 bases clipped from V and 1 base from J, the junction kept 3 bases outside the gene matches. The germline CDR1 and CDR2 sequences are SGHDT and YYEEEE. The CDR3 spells CASSPDRGAKNIQYF. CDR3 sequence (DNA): TGTGCCAGCAGCCCGGACAGGGGTGCCAAAAACATTCAGTACTTC. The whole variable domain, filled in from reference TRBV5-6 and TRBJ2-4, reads DAGVTQSPTHLIKTRGQQVTLRCSPKSGHDTVSWYQQALGQGPQFIFQYYEEEERQRGNFPDRFSGHQFPNYSSELNVNALLLGDSALYLCASSPDRGAKNIQYFGAGTRLSVL.

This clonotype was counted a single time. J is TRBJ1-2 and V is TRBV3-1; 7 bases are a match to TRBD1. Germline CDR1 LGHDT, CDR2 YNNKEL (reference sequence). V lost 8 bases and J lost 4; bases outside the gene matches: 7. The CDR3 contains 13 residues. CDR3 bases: TGTGCCAGCCAGGGGGGCGTTGGCTATGGCTACACCTTC. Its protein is CASQGGVGYGYTF.

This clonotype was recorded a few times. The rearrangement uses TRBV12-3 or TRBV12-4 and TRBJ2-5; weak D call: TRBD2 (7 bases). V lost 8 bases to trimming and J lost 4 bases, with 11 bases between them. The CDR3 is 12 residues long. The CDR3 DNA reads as TGTGCCAGCGGGGGGGCCGGAGAGACCCAGTACTTC. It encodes CASGGAGETQYF.

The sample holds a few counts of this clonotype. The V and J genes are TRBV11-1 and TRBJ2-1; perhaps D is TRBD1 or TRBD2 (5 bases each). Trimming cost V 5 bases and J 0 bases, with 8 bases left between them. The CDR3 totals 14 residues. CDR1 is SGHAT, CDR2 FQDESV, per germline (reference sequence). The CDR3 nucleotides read TGTGCCAGCAGCGGGGGAAGCTCCTACAATGAGCAGTTCTTC. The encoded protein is CASSGGSSYNEQFF.

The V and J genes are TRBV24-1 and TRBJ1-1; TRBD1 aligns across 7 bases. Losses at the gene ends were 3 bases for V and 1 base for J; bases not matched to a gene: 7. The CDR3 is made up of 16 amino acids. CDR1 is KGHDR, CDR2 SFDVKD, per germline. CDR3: CATSDTRQGPNTEAFF. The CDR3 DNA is TGTGCCACCAGTGATACACGACAGGGACCGAACACTGAAGCTTTCTTT.